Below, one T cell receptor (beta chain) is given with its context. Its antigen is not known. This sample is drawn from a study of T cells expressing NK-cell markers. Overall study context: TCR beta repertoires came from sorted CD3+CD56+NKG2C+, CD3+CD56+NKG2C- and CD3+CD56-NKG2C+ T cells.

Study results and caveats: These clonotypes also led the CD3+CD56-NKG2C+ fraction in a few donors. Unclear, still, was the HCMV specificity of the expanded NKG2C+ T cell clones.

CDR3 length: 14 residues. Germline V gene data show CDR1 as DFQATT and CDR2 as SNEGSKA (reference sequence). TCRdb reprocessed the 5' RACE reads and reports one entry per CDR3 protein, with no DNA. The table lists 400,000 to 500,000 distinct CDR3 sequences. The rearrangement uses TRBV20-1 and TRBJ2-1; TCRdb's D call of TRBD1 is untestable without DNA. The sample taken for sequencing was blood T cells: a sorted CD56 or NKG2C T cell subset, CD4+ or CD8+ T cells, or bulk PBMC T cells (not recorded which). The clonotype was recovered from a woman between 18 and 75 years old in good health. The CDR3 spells CSAREPGPEDEQFF.